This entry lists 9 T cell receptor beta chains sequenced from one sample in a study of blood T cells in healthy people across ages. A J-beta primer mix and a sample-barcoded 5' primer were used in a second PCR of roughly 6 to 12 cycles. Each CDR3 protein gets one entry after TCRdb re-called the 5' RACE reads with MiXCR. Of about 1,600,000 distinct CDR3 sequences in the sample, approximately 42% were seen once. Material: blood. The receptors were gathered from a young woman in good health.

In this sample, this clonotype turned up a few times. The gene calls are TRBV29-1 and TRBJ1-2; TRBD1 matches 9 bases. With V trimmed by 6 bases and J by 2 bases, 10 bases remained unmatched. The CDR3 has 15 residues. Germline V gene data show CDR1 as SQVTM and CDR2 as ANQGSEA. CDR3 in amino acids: CSVQGGQGYNYGYTF. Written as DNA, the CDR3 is TGCAGCGTCCAAGGGGGACAGGGATACAACTATGGCTACACCTTC.

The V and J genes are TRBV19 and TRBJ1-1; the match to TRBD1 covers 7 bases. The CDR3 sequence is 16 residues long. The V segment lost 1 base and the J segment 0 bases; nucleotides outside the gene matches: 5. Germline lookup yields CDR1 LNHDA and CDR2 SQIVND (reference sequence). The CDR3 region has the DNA TGTGCCAGTAGTATAGGGCAGGGGGTAATGAACACTGAAGCTTTCTTT. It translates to CASSIGQGVMNTEAFF.

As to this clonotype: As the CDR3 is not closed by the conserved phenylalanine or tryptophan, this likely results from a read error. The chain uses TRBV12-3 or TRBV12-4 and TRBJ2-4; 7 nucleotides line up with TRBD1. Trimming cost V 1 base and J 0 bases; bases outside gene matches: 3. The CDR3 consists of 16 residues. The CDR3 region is CASSLVTGLAKNIQYL. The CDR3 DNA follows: TGTGCCAGCAGTTTAGTGACAGGGCTAGCCAAAAACATTCAGTACCTC.

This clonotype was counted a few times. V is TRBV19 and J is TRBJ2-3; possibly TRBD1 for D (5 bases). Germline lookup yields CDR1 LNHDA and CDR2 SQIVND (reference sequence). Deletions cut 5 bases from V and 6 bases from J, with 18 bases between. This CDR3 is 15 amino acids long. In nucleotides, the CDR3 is TGTGCCAGTAGTGTTCAGGGCAGGGTATTTGATACGCAGTATTTT. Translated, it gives CASSVQGRVFDTQYF.

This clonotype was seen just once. Here the CDR3 reads CASIHREGTEAFF. The CDR3 region has the DNA TGTGCCAGCATCCACAGGGAGGGCACTGAAGCTTTCTTT. The V call is TRBV2, the J call TRBJ1-1; D possibly corresponds to TRBD1 (6 bases). This CDR3 comprises 13 residues. Germline V CDR1 and CDR2: SNHLY, FYNNEI. The V end lost 7 bases, the J end lost 4 bases, and 13 bases lay between the germline ends.

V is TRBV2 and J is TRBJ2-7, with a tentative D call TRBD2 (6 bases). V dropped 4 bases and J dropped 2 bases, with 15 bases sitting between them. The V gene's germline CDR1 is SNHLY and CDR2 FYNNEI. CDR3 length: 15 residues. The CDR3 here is CASSARELLTYEQYF. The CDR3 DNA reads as TGTGCCAGCAGTGCCCGGGAGCTGTTAACCTACGAGCAGTACTTC.

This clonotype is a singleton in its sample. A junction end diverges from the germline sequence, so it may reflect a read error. In DNA, the CDR3 is TGTGCCACCACGGACAGCGAGAATGGAAAACTGTTTTTT. It translates to CATTDSENGKLFF. The genes are TRBV10-3 and TRBJ1-4, with D possibly being TRBD1 (6 bases). This CDR3 spans 13 amino acids. Germline V gives CDR1 ENHRY, CDR2 SYGVKD.

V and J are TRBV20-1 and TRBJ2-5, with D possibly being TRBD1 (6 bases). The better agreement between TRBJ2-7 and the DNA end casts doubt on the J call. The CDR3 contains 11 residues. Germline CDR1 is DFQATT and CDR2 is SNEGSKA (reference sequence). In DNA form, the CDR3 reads TGCAGTGCCAACAGGGTTTCCGAGCAGTACTTC. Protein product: CSANRVSEQYF.

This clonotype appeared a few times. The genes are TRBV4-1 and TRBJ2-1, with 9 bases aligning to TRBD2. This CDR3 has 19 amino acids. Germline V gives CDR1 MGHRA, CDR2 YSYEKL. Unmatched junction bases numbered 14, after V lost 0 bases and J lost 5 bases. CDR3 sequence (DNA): TGCGCCAGCAGCCAAGAAGGGGGCGGGAGGGCTATAAGGAACAATGAGCAGTTCTTC. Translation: CASSQEGGGRAIRNNEQFF.